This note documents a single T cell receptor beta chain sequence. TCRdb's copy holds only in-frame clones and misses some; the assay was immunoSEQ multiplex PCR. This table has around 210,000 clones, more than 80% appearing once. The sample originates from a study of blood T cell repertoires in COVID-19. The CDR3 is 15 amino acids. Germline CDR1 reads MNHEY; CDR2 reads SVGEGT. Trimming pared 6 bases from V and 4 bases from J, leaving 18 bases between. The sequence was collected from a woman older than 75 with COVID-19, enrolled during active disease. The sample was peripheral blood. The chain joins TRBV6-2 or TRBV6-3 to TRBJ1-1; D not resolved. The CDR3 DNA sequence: TGTGCCAGCAGCTCCTTATCCCTCGGTGGCACTGAAGCTTTCTTT. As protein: CASSSLSLGGTEAFF.